These 10 T cell receptor beta chains were sequenced from one sample in a study of blood T cell repertoires in COVID-19. Assay used: immunoSEQ multiplex PCR; TCRdb lists only in-frame clones, some missing. The table lists about 110,000 clones, roughly 80% of them singletons. The sequencing input was peripheral blood. The source of these receptors is an elderly woman with acute or convalescent COVID-19.

By proportion, this clone is medium-sized. The genes are TRBV27 and TRBJ2-7; 8 bases agree with TRBD2. In germline, CDR1 is MNHEY, CDR2 SMNVEV (reference sequence). This CDR3 spans 14 amino acids. The trim removed 6 bases at V and 0 bases at J, leaving 4 bases unmatched. The CDR3 sequence: CASRTSVSSYEQYF. The DNA for the CDR3 is TGTGCCAGCAGGACTAGCGTTAGCTCCTACGAGCAGTACTTC.

J is TRBJ2-3 and V is TRBV7-2; D remains unclear. With 1 base removed from V and 5 bases from J, the gap between germline ends came to 4 bases. The germline V gene encodes CDR1 SGHTA and CDR2 FQGNSA. CDR3 length: 12 residues. CDR3 loop: CASSLDLDTQYF. CDR3 coding DNA: TGTGCCAGCAGCTTAGATCTAGATACGCAGTATTTT.

This clone has a handful of counts. This sequence joins TRBV27 and TRBJ1-5; no firm D call. From germline, CDR1 is MNHEY and CDR2 SMNVEV (reference sequence). Trimming stripped 5 bases from V and 4 bases from J, with 15 bases between. The CDR3 contains 15 residues. In nucleotides, the CDR3 is TGTGCCAGCAGTGCGCTAGGAGACGGTAATCAGCCCCAGCATTTT. Translated: CASSALGDGNQPQHF.

V gene TRBV4-3 combines with J gene TRBJ2-2, with a weak D call TRBD1 (5 bases). Trimming removed 4 bases at V and 8 bases at J, with 14 bases between. The CDR3 spans 14 residues. CDR1 and CDR2 (germline): LGHNA, YSLEER. The CDR3 nucleotides read TGCGCCAGCAGCCCTCAGGGTCTTGGTGGGGAGCTGTTTTTT. This sequence encodes CASSPQGLGGELFF.

The chain recombines TRBV5-6 with TRBJ1-1, with 8 bases aligning to TRBD1. CDR3 length: 14 residues. In germline, CDR1 is SGHDT, CDR2 YYEEEE. V lost 2 bases, J lost 4 bases, and 4 bases stayed unmatched. The CDR3 is CASSLRTGLTEAFF. Here the CDR3 DNA reads TGTGCCAGCAGCTTAAGGACAGGGCTCACTGAAGCTTTCTTT.

The chain uses TRBV12-5 and TRBJ2-1; TRBD2 agrees at 13 bases. V trimming: 6 bases; J trimming: 0 bases; junction bases outside the gene matches: 8. Germline V CDR1 and CDR2: LGHNT, FRNRAP. This CDR3 is 18 amino acids long. DNA for the CDR3: TGTGCTAGTGGGGGACTAGCGGGATCCGGAGGCTCCTACAATGAGCAGTTCTTC. Translation: CASGGLAGSGGSYNEQFF.

This clone was detected only a few times. This chain joins TRBV5-1 and TRBJ1-6; TRBD1 matches 7 bases. CDR3 size: 14 residues. V was clipped by 3 bases and J by 8 bases; unmatched bases: 5. The germline V gene encodes CDR1 SGHRS and CDR2 YFSETQ. As DNA, the CDR3 is TGCGCCAGCAGCTGGACAGGCGGGGATTCACCCCTCCACTTT. Residues: CASSWTGGDSPLHF.

This chain joins TRBV6-5 and TRBJ2-6; tentatively, D is TRBD2 (6 bases). The germline V and J ends were trimmed by 7 bases and 0 bases, with 10 bases remaining between them. The CDR3 sequence is 15 residues long. The V gene's germline CDR1 is MNHEY and CDR2 SVGAGI. The CDR3 DNA reads as TGTGCCAGCACCCGGGAGAGCTCTGGGGCCAACGTCCTGACTTTC. Translating gives CASTRESSGANVLTF.

The chain recombines TRBV7-9 with TRBJ1-5; a weak D match, TRBD1 (6 bases). Deletions cut 5 bases from V and 6 bases from J, with 14 bases between. The CDR3 totals 14 residues. Germline CDR1 is SEHNR and CDR2 is FQNEAQ (reference sequence). The CDR3 coding sequence is TGTGCCAGCAGCCACGGGGGGCAGAGTCAGCCCCAGCATTTT. As protein: CASSHGGQSQPQHF.

This chain connects TRBV11-2 to TRBJ2-2; TRBD2 agrees at 11 bases. V shed 3 bases and J 6 bases; nucleotides not matched to a gene: 3. Germline lookup yields CDR1 SGHAT and CDR2 FQNNGV. The CDR3 loop spans 15 amino acids. Here the CDR3 reads CASSFSGRAPGELFF. The CDR3 DNA reads TGTGCCAGCAGCTTTAGCGGGAGGGCACCCGGGGAGCTGTTTTTT.